The clone carrying this T cell receptor (beta chain) has only one observation. As yet, its antigen is unknown. This sample is drawn from a study of lymphopenia after photon versus proton radiotherapy. Study outcomes and limitations: Oligoclonal CD8+ Temra expansion after nadir drove photon patients' diversity drop. Under photons, naive T cells and diversity fell while effector/memory populations rose. Authors raise, but do not show, better survival with proton therapy. Post-nadir TCR diversity decline inversely tracked overall survival among those who died.

Trimming left V 4 bases short and J 0 bases short, with 6 bases between. Looked up from germline, CDR1 is MRHNA and CDR2 is SNTAGT. This CDR3 is built from 13 residues. The method was immunoSEQ multiplex PCR; TCRdb's version includes in-frame clones alone and lacks a portion of them. The data show roughly 23,000 clones, roughly 90% seen once. Specimen: peripheral blood, collected from a patient treated with proton-based radiotherapy. The source is an older man with esophageal cancer. The chain combines TRBV6-4 with TRBJ1-1; D gene ambiguous. CDR3 protein: CASSVSLNTEAFF. The DNA of the CDR3 is TGTGCCAGCAGTGTAAGCCTGAACACTGAAGCTTTCTTT.